The 32 T cell receptor beta chains presented below share a single source sample, sequenced in a study of T cells after somatic rescue of genetic block. TCRdb keeps only in-frame clones here, not all; method: immunoSEQ multiplex PCR. The table records some 74,000 clones, approximately 90% of them present only once. What was sequenced was peripheral blood mononuclear cells (PBMCs). These receptors originate from a man aged 30 to 45.

The chain is built from TRBV2 and TRBJ2-2; 10 positions match TRBD1. V lost 8 bases to trimming and J lost 6 bases; unmatched junction nucleotides: 6. This CDR3 is built from 14 residues. The germline gives CDR1 SNHLY, CDR2 FYNNEI. The CDR3 sequence: CASRQGASAGELFF. CDR3 DNA sequence: TGTGCCAGCCGACAGGGGGCGAGCGCCGGGGAGCTGTTTTTT. The full variable domain, rest sourced from reference TRBV2 and TRBJ2-2, is EPEVTQTPSHQVTQMGQEVILRCVPISNHLYFYWYRQILGQKVEFLVSFYNNEISEKSEIFDDQFSVERPDGSNFTLKIRSTKLEDSAMYFCASRQGASAGELFFGEGSRLTVL.

This rearrangement joins TRBV7-9 to TRBJ2-5; TRBD1 aligns across 7 bases. The germline V gene has CDR1 SEHNR and CDR2 FQNEAQ (reference sequence). The CDR3 is 16 residues long. Trimming removed 1 base from V and 5 bases from J; junction bases left unmatched: 10. For the CDR3, the DNA is TGTGCCAGCAGCTTAGTTGGCCAGGGGGTATCGGAGACCCAGTACTTC. It codes for CASSLVGQGVSETQYF.

The J gene is TRBJ2-7, the V gene TRBV7-9, with 8 nucleotides matching TRBD1. CDR3 length equals 14 residues. The germline gives CDR1 SEHNR, CDR2 FQNEAQ (reference sequence). After removal of 5 bases from V and 4 bases from J, the junction contained 7 bases not matched to a gene. The CDR3: CASSPRTGRYEQYF. The CDR3 coding sequence is TGTGCCAGCAGCCCGCGGACAGGGAGATACGAGCAGTACTTC.

The chain carries TRBV6-1 and TRBJ2-1; 7 nucleotides align to TRBD2. The germline CDR1 and CDR2 sequences are MNHNS and SASEGT. This CDR3 region has 13 residues. Trimming at V came to 6 bases and at J to 9 bases, leaving 8 bases not matched to a gene. The CDR3 protein is CASREGRDGEQFF. Written as DNA, the CDR3 is TGTGCCAGCAGGGAGGGGAGGGATGGTGAGCAGTTCTTC.

The gene calls are TRBV12-5 and TRBJ1-2; no definite D call. Germline values: CDR1 LGHNT, CDR2 FRNRAP. The CDR3 covers 12 residues. Trimming took off 2 bases at V and 4 bases at J, with 5 bases between the two ends. The CDR3 nucleotides read TGTGCTAGTGGTTTGAGTGGCTATGGCTACACCTTC. Translation gives CASGLSGYGYTF.

The J gene is TRBJ2-3, the V gene TRBV9; possible D gene TRBD2, 5 bases. CDR3 size: 15 residues. Germline V lookup: CDR1 SGDLS, CDR2 YYNGEE. Trimming removed 2 bases at V and 0 bases at J, with 10 bases between. The CDR3 nucleotides read TGTGCCAGCAGCGTTCGGGGAACTAGCACAGATACGCAGTATTTT. It codes for CASSVRGTSTDTQYF. The full variable domain, rest sourced from reference TRBV9 and TRBJ2-3, is DSGVTQTPKHLITATGQRVTLRCSPRSGDLSVYWYQQSLDQGLQFLIQYYNGEERAKGNILERFSAQQFPDLHSELNLSSLELGDSALYFCASSVRGTSTDTQYFGPGTRLTVL.

This clone has only one observation. The chain combines TRBV9 with TRBJ1-2; D gene uncertain. With 2 bases removed from V and 5 bases from J, the gap between germline ends came to 16 bases. Germline V lookup: CDR1 SGDLS, CDR2 YYNGEE. This CDR3 comprises 15 residues. The CDR3 loop is CASSVGAYYRYGYTF. The CDR3, as DNA: TGTGCCAGCAGCGTCGGTGCTTATTATAGGTATGGCTACACCTTC.

V usage is TRBV9 and J usage is TRBJ1-4, with 8 bases fitting TRBD1. After removal of 4 bases from V and 0 bases from J, the junction contained 5 bases not matched to a gene. Germline-derived CDR1 and CDR2 are SGDLS and YYNGEE. This CDR3 region has 16 residues. The CDR3 nucleotides are TGTGCCAGCAGCACCGGGACAGGAGCAACTAATGAAAAACTGTTTTTT. This codes for CASSTGTGATNEKLFF. The full variable domain, completed using reference TRBV9 and TRBJ1-4, is DSGVTQTPKHLITATGQRVTLRCSPRSGDLSVYWYQQSLDQGLQFLIQYYNGEERAKGNILERFSAQQFPDLHSELNLSSLELGDSALYFCASSTGTGATNEKLFFGSGTQLSVL.

The chain has TRBV30 and TRBJ2-3, with a weak D call TRBD2 (6 bases). V lost 3 bases and J lost 5, with 12 bases in between. Per the germline V gene, CDR1 is GTSNPN and CDR2 is SVGIG (reference sequence). The CDR3 consists of 13 residues. CDR3 region: CAWSGGDGDTQYF. The CDR3, as DNA: TGTGCCTGGAGCGGCGGGGATGGAGATACGCAGTATTTT.

V and J are TRBV5-1 and TRBJ2-1; TRBD1 agrees at 11 bases. There are 16 residues in the CDR3. V was pared by 1 base and J by 6 bases, with 6 bases of the junction left unmatched. CDR1 is SGHRS and CDR2 is YFSETQ in the germline V gene. Written as DNA, the CDR3 is TGCGCCAGCAGCTTGTCGGCCGGGACAGGGGGCAATGAGCAGTTCTTC. It specifies CASSLSAGTGGNEQFF.

The rearrangement uses TRBV29-1 and TRBJ2-5, with D perhaps assigned TRBD1 or TRBD2 (5 bases each). V lost 3 bases to trimming and J lost 0 bases, with 11 bases between them. The germline V gene encodes CDR1 SQVTM and CDR2 ANQGSEA. CDR3 size: 14 residues. CDR3 in amino acids: CSVDAGTDQETQYF. The CDR3 coding sequence is TGCAGCGTTGACGCCGGGACGGACCAAGAGACCCAGTACTTC. Based on the CDR3 plus reference TRBV29-1 and TRBJ2-5, the full variable domain is SAVISQKPSRDICQRGTSLTIQCQVDSQVTMMFWYRQQPGQSLTLIATANQGSEATYESGFVIDKFPISRPNLTFSTLTVSNMSPEDSSIYLCSVDAGTDQETQYFGPGTRLLVL.

Concerning this clone itself: Other nucleotide sequences from this sample produce the same CDR3. V is TRBV5-1 and J is TRBJ2-1; possibly TRBD2 for D (6 bases). Germline loops: CDR1 SGHRS, CDR2 YFSETQ. V was pared by 0 bases and J by 0 bases, with 10 bases between. There are 16 residues in the CDR3. CDR3 sequence: CASSLGAGSSYNEQFF. CDR3 nucleotide sequence: TGCGCCAGCAGCTTGGGTGCGGGGAGCTCCTACAATGAGCAGTTCTTC.

The chain is built from TRBV28 and TRBJ2-3, with 12 bases lining up with TRBD2. This CDR3 contains 18 residues. V shed 4 bases, J shed 4 bases, and the junction held 12 bases outside the gene matches. Germline lookup yields CDR1 MDHEN and CDR2 SYDVKM. CDR3 sequence: CASSSSDPTSGSSDTQYF. The CDR3 DNA reads as TGTGCCAGCAGTTCCTCAGACCCGACTAGCGGGAGTTCAGATACGCAGTATTTT.

This sequence joins TRBV4-3 and TRBJ2-7; the D is unclear. In germline, CDR1 is LGHNA, CDR2 YSLEER. The CDR3 is 14 residues long. Trimming left V 1 base short and J 0 bases short, with 7 bases between. As DNA, the CDR3 is TGCGCCAGCAGCCAAGGACAAACCTCCTACGAGCAGTACTTC. Protein sequence: CASSQGQTSYEQYF.

V is TRBV9 and J is TRBJ2-5; the match to TRBD2 covers 14 bases. This CDR3 has 16 residues. In germline, CDR1 is SGDLS, CDR2 YYNGEE. V gave up 4 bases and J gave up 2 bases; unmatched junction bases: 4. The CDR3 DNA is TGTGCCAGCAGCCCAGGGACTAGCGGGGGACAAGAGACCCAGTACTTC. As protein: CASSPGTSGGQETQYF.

The rearrangement links TRBV19 to TRBJ1-6; D unresolved. Trimming removed 6 bases from V and 9 bases from J, with 15 bases in between. The germline V gene encodes CDR1 LNHDA and CDR2 SQIVND (reference sequence). CDR3 length: 14 residues. CDR3 amino acids: CASRLPGWGSPLHF. The CDR3 DNA follows: TGTGCCAGTAGACTCCCCGGGTGGGGTTCACCCCTCCACTTT.

The chain couples TRBV2 to TRBJ1-4; D is possibly TRBD1 (6 bases). Germline V gives CDR1 SNHLY, CDR2 FYNNEI. Trimming removed 9 bases from V and 8 bases from J, with 13 bases in between. The CDR3 loop spans 12 amino acids. CDR3 region: CASTGLGEKLFF. Written as DNA, the CDR3 is TGTGCCAGTACAGGGTTAGGAGAAAAACTGTTTTTT.

This rearrangement joins TRBV28 to TRBJ2-1, with TRBD2 as a possible D gene (5 bases). This CDR3 is built from 15 residues. Germline CDR1 and CDR2: MDHEN and SYDVKM. Trimming pared 10 bases from V and 1 base from J, leaving 17 bases between. CDR3 DNA sequence: TGTGCCATCTCGGACCCATGGAGGTCCTACAATGAGCAGTTCTTC. This encodes CAISDPWRSYNEQFF. Complete variable domain (other parts from reference TRBV28 and TRBJ2-1): DVKVTQSSRYLVKRTGEKVFLECVQDMDHENMFWYRQDPGLGLRLIYFSYDVKMKEKGDIPEGYSVSREKKERFSLILESASTNQTSMYLCAISDPWRSYNEQFFGPGTRLTVL.

This rearrangement joins TRBV7-9 to TRBJ2-3; 8 nucleotides match TRBD1. The CDR3 totals 14 residues. Germline CDR1 SEHNR, CDR2 FQNEAQ (reference sequence). V shed 3 bases and J 1 base; nucleotides not matched to a gene: 0. Written as DNA, the CDR3 is TGTGCCAGCAGCTTGGACAGGGGCACAGATACGCAGTATTTT. Amino acid sequence: CASSLDRGTDTQYF. The full variable domain, with the rest looked up from reference TRBV7-9 and TRBJ2-3, is DTGVSQNPRHKITKRGQNVTFRCDPISEHNRLYWYRQTLGQGPEFLTYFQNEAQLEKSRLLSDRFSAERPKGSFSTLEIQRTEQGDSAMYLCASSLDRGTDTQYFGPGTRLTVL.

This chain connects TRBV7-9 to TRBJ2-2; D gene uncertain. This CDR3 contains 12 residues. The germline V gene has CDR1 SEHNR and CDR2 FQNEAQ (reference sequence). V dropped 3 bases and J dropped 5 bases, with 4 bases sitting between them. The CDR3 loop is CASSFLTGELFF. The CDR3 region has the DNA TGTGCCAGCAGCTTTTTGACCGGGGAGCTGTTTTTT.

The J gene is TRBJ2-5, the V gene TRBV29-1; 7 nucleotides agree with TRBD1. The CDR3 is 12 residues long. The trim removed 6 bases at V and 3 bases at J, leaving 4 bases unmatched. Per germline, CDR1 SQVTM and CDR2 ANQGSEA. The CDR3 DNA follows: TGCAGCGTCCTCGGGACAGAAGAGACCCAGTACTTC. It translates to CSVLGTEETQYF.

The gene calls are TRBV27 and TRBJ2-5; 7 nucleotides agree with TRBD2. This CDR3 comprises 13 residues. Germline V lookup: CDR1 MNHEY, CDR2 SMNVEV (reference sequence). The V gene end was trimmed by 3 bases and the J gene end by 5 bases; junction bases not matched to a gene: 3. DNA for the CDR3: TGTGCCAGCAGTTTTTGGGGGGGGGAGACCCAGTACTTC. Its protein is CASSFWGGETQYF.

The chain recombines TRBV6-5 with TRBJ1-1; TRBD1 might be the D (6 bases). This CDR3 is 14 amino acids long. V dropped 4 bases and J dropped 1 base, with 10 bases sitting between them. CDR1 and CDR2 from the germline V gene are MNHEY and SVGAGI. The CDR3 coding sequence is TGTGCCAGCAGTTTTCAGGGGCGGAACACTGAAGCTTTCTTT. The encoded protein is CASSFQGRNTEAFF.

The rearrangement joins TRBV11-1 to TRBJ1-2, with 9 positions matching TRBD1. The J segment lost 6 bases and the V segment lost 5 bases, leaving 4 bases of the junction unmatched. Germline V lookup: CDR1 SGHAT, CDR2 FQDESV (reference sequence). The CDR3 consists of 13 residues. The CDR3 region is CASSQGQGNGYTF. The CDR3 DNA is TGTGCCAGCAGCCAGGGACAGGGAAATGGCTACACCTTC.

This chain joins TRBV7-9 and TRBJ1-1, with D unresolved. V was trimmed by 1 base and J by 4 bases, leaving 10 bases between them. CDR1 is SEHNR, CDR2 FQNEAQ, per germline (reference sequence). The CDR3 has 14 residues. The CDR3 DNA reads TGTGCCAGCAGCTTAGGAAAGTCGATCACTGAAGCTTTCTTT. It specifies CASSLGKSITEAFF.

The chain has TRBV28 and TRBJ1-5, with D perhaps TRBD1 (5 bases). Trimming shortened V by 3 bases and J by 7 bases, and 10 bases separated the two germline ends. CDR3 size: 13 residues. Germline V gives CDR1 MDHEN, CDR2 SYDVKM. Written as DNA, the CDR3 is TGTGCCAGCAGTTTCAGGGAGAGACAGCCCCAGCATTTT. Translation gives CASSFRERQPQHF.

The rearrangement links TRBV7-9 to TRBJ1-1, with D maybe TRBD1 (5 bases). From germline, CDR1 is SEHNR and CDR2 FQNEAQ (reference sequence). The CDR3 has 18 residues. V lost 7 bases to trimming and J lost 0 bases, with 24 bases between them. CDR3 DNA sequence: TGTGCCAGCACATCGTTGGGGAGGGGACGGTCGGTGAACACTGAAGCTTTCTTT. Its protein product is CASTSLGRGRSVNTEAFF.

The chain uses TRBV7-8 and TRBJ1-5, with unresolved D. The V gene lost 5 bases and the J gene lost 2 bases, with 13 bases spanning the gap. The CDR3 totals 15 residues. Germline loops: CDR1 SGHVS, CDR2 FQNEAQ. Written as DNA, the CDR3 is TGTGCCAGCAGCACCGAGGGTCTAGGCAATCAGCCCCAGCATTTT. It codes for CASSTEGLGNQPQHF.

The chain combines TRBV19 with TRBJ2-2, with 7 bases fitting TRBD2. The CDR3 is made up of 15 amino acids. V gave up 8 bases and J gave up 5 bases; unmatched junction bases: 11. Germline-derived CDR1 and CDR2 are LNHDA and SQIVND (reference sequence). The CDR3 nucleotides are TGTGCCAGTGGTTCACTAGCGAGCGCTACCGGGGAGCTGTTTTTT. Translation: CASGSLASATGELFF.

V and J are TRBV4-1 and TRBJ2-1; no firm D call. V lost 3 bases and J 1 base, leaving 10 bases between the germline ends. Germline-derived CDR1 and CDR2 are MGHRA and YSYEKL. CDR3 length equals 15 residues. The CDR3 sequence: CASSQASPSYNEQFF. The CDR3 DNA sequence: TGCGCCAGCAGCCAGGCCAGTCCTTCCTACAATGAGCAGTTCTTC.

CDR3 sequence: CASSLSQEVGDWEQYF. The DNA for the CDR3 is TGCGCCAGCAGCTTGAGTCAAGAAGTAGGGGATTGGGAGCAGTACTTC. V usage is TRBV5-1 and J usage is TRBJ2-7; possible D gene TRBD1, 5 bases. The CDR3 loop spans 16 amino acids. V was shortened by 1 base and J by 7 bases, with 21 bases between the two germline ends. Germline V gives CDR1 SGHRS, CDR2 YFSETQ.

The gene calls are TRBV2 and TRBJ2-7; 7 bases match TRBD2. With V trimmed by 6 bases and J by 1 base, 6 bases remained unmatched. Germline V gene data show CDR1 as SNHLY and CDR2 as FYNNEI. This CDR3 region has 14 residues. The CDR3, as DNA: TGTGCCAGCAGGAGGACTAGGACTTCCTACGAGCAGTACTTC. Translation: CASRRTRTSYEQYF.